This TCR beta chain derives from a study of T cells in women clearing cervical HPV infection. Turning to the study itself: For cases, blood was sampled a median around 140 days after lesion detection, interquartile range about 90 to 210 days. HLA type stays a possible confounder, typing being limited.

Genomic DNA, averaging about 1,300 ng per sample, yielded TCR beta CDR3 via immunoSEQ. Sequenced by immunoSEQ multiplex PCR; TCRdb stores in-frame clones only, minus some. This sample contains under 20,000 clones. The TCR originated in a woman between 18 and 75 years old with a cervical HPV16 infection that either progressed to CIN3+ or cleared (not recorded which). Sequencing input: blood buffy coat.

Here the CDR3 reads CASSEQGPAGNTIYF. CDR3 DNA, as far as it was read: TGCGCCAGCAGTGAGCAGGGCCCGGCTGGAAACACC. The V and J genes are TRBV10-1 and TRBJ1-3; D might be TRBD1 (5 bases). The read gets to within 3 residues of the CDR3 end, and the germline J gene fills in the rest. The germline CDR1 and CDR2 sequences are WNHNN and SYGVQD (reference sequence). The CDR3 length is 15 residues. V dropped 2 bases and J dropped 2 bases, with 10 bases sitting between them.